The source of this T cell receptor (beta chain) is a study of cytomegalovirus exposure and HLA in healthy donors. About the research overall: An early data release held tens of millions of unique TCRs from HLA-typed donors. Findings and limits, study-wide: The productive fraction for most TCR beta V segments was about 87% or about 30% in an earlier analysis. Later work found most CMV-associated TCR beta chains apparently HLA-restricted.

Everyone who donated was a healthy bone marrow donor. Of note for this clone: Its antigen is unidentified.

Amplification used 60 Vbeta primers and 13 Jbeta primers. Measured with immunoSEQ multiplex PCR; TCRdb has only the in-frame clones, and not every one. The profile shows about 200,000 clones, 55% to 75% of them singletons. Specimen: PBMCs. The sequence was collected from a man between 40 and 49 years old in good health and CMV-seropositive.

The CDR3 DNA reads TGTGCCACCGGGCCGGGGGGGGGAATGTATGAGCAGTTCTTC. This encodes CATGPGGGMYEQFF. V is TRBV10-3 and J is TRBJ2-1, with 8 bases that match TRBD2. This CDR3 comprises 14 residues. Germline CDR1 reads ENHRY; CDR2 reads SYGVKD. V lost 10 bases to trimming and J lost 8 bases; unmatched junction nucleotides: 13.